This TCR beta chain was recovered during a study of regulatory T cells in long-lasting Graves disease. The overall study: Graves' cases, newly diagnosed, had used antithyroid drugs under 3 months.

At least ten counts were recorded for this clonotype. Relying on iRepertoire HTBI primers and Arm-PCR of CDR3 regions, the team built TCR beta libraries. MiXCR, run by TCRdb on the multiplex PCR reads, gives a single entry per CDR3 protein. The sample gives roughly 420,000 distinct CDR3 sequences, around 15% of which show up once; 22% is in the top ten. Time point: newly diagnosed GD, antithyroid drugs for less than 3 months. From RNA extracted from PBMCs, the TCR library was made. The source of this sequence is a female donor with Graves disease. The sequences come from peripheral blood mononuclear cells (PBMCs), collected at new diagnosis, from a patient treated with antithyroid drugs.

As DNA, the CDR3 is TGTGCCAGCAGCTTTTATGGGACGGGGGGAAACACCATATATTTT. Protein sequence: CASSFYGTGGNTIYF. This chain joins TRBV7-9 and TRBJ1-3, with D possibly matching TRBD1 (5 bases). The V end was cut by 3 bases, the J end by 4 bases, with 13 bases between. The germline V gene encodes CDR1 SEHNR and CDR2 FQNEAQ (reference sequence). The CDR3 has 15 amino acids.